This TCR beta chain was captured in a study of tumor-infiltrating lymphocytes in primary liver carcinoma. Study in general: These were node-negative, non-metastatic T1-T3 tumors of about 4 to 11 cm.

The template, around 540 ng total RNA, yielded TCR beta cDNA made with a constant-region primer. What produced the TCR beta libraries was three nested multiplex PCR rounds using slightly modified ARM-PCR. TCRdb passed the multiplex PCR reads through MiXCR, listing each CDR3 protein once. The table lists 90,000 to 100,000 distinct CDR3 sequences, roughly 69% of them singletons, with around 9.5% in the top ten. Each 20-30 mg portion of unsorted bulk tissue served as the source for co-extraction of RNA and DNA. Among the patients, all had chronic HBV infection and none had been treated. With respect to this clonotype: What it recognizes is unknown. Sequence at one end of the junction differs from germline and may be a read error.

Study-wide points: A fraction of only about 7-25% of top clones appeared in all five tumor regions.

The sequenced material came from liver tumor tissue from sampling region 5. Noted subset: tumor region T5, tumor centre. The clonotype originates from a woman aged 60-75 years with primary liver carcinoma and hepatitis B virus infection.

The CDR3 coding sequence is TGTGCCCGCAGGCTCTACGCAATAGGGCTAGCGGCCCAAAGCACAGATACGCAGTATTTT. Translation gives CARRLYAIGLAAQSTDTQYF. The chain carries TRBV11-2 and TRBJ2-3, with 7 bases lining up with TRBD2. This CDR3 has 20 amino acids. In germline, CDR1 is SGHAT, CDR2 FQNNGV. Together with reference TRBV11-2 and TRBJ2-3, the CDR3 gives the full variable domain: EAGVAQSPRYKIIEKRQSVAFWCNPISGHATLYWYQQILGQGPKLLIQFQNNGVVDDSQLPKDRFSAERLKGVDSTLKIQPAKLEDSAVYLCARRLYAIGLAAQSTDTQYFGPGTRLTVL.